The present T cell receptor beta chain was sequenced within a study of T cell responses to AZD1222 COVID-19 vaccine. General study results and limits: The study reported that nearly half of spike-specific TCRs target unmutated variant regions.

This clone came up once. Its matching antigen is unknown. Sequenced by immunoSEQ multiplex PCR; TCRdb stores in-frame clones only, minus some. The table lists over 120,000 clones, about 90% of them singletons, with approximately 2.1% in the top ten. The V gene lost 8 bases and the J gene lost 3 bases, with 10 bases spanning the gap. This CDR3 is built from 12 residues. The source material was peripheral blood, sampled on day 0 of AZD1222 vaccination. The chain recombines TRBV12-3 or TRBV12-4 with TRBJ2-5; perhaps TRBD2 as D (7 bases). The TCR originated in an adult in good health. The CDR3 DNA reads TGTGCCAGCCGGGGGGCTAAAGAGACCCAGTACTTC. It encodes CASRGAKETQYF.